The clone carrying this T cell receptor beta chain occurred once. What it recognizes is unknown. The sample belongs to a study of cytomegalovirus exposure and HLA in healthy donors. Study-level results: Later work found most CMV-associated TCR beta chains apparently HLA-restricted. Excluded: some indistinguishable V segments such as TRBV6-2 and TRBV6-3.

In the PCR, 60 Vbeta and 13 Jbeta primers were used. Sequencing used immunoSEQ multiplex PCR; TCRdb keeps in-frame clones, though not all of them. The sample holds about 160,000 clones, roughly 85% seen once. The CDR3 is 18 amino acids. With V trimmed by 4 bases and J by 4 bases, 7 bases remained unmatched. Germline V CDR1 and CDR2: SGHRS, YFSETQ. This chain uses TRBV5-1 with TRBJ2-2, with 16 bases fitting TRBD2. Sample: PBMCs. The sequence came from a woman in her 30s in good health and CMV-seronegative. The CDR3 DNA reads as TGCGCCAGCAGCCTGGGACTAGCGGGAGGGCCGGGCACCGGGGAGCTGTTTTTT. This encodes CASSLGLAGGPGTGELFF.